A single sample is the source of the 32 T cell receptor beta chains below, sequenced in a study of blood T cell repertoires in COVID-19. Clones were sequenced by immunoSEQ multiplex PCR, and TCRdb holds only the in-frame ones, with some missing. The sample contains 95,000 to 150,000 clones, 86% of which appear only once. Sequenced: peripheral blood. The receptors shown here come from a man in his forties with acute or convalescent COVID-19.

The chain couples TRBV10-3 to TRBJ1-1, with TRBD1 matching 8 bases. The V segment lost 5 bases and the J segment 2 bases; nucleotides outside the gene matches: 4. The CDR3 is 14 amino acids. The germline V gene has CDR1 ENHRY and CDR2 SYGVKD. CDR3 sequence (DNA): TGTGCCATCAGTTCAGGGGGCCTAAACACTGAAGCTTTCTTT. The encoded protein is CAISSGGLNTEAFF.

This sequence joins TRBV27 and TRBJ2-3; 8 bases map to TRBD2. Germline CDR1 is MNHEY and CDR2 is SMNVEV (reference sequence). The CDR3 spans 17 residues. V lost 3 bases, J lost 0 bases, and 8 bases stayed unmatched. CDR3 sequence: CASSFPSGGDSTDTQYF. Here the CDR3 DNA reads TGTGCCAGCAGTTTCCCCTCGGGAGGGGATAGCACAGATACGCAGTATTTT.

CDR3 residues: CAWSALQPPGNTEAFF. The CDR3 coding sequence is TGTGCCTGGAGTGCCCTCCAACCGCCGGGGAACACTGAAGCTTTCTTT. This chain uses TRBV30 with TRBJ1-1; no reliable D call. This CDR3 region has 16 residues. Germline CDR1 GTSNPN, CDR2 SVGIG (reference sequence). Trimming took 1 base from V and 1 from J, leaving 16 bases between them.

The chain joins TRBV7-2 to TRBJ1-5; perhaps TRBD1 as D (6 bases). V was shortened by 2 bases and J by 4 bases, with 15 bases between the two germline ends. CDR1 is SGHTA and CDR2 is FQGNSA in the germline V gene. There are 16 residues in the CDR3. The chain's CDR3 is CASSLSQGRTNQPQHF. The CDR3 DNA follows: TGTGCCAGCAGCTTATCCCAGGGGCGAACAAATCAGCCCCAGCATTTT.

The V call is TRBV15, the J call TRBJ1-6; TRBD1 is a possible D gene (6 bases). Germline V gene lookup returns CDR1 LNHNV and CDR2 YYDKDF (reference sequence). The germline V and J ends were trimmed by 1 base and 10 bases, with 11 bases remaining between them. CDR3 length: 14 amino acids. In DNA, the CDR3 is TGTGCCACCAGCAGAGTACAGGGAGGGTCACCCCTCCACTTT. Encoded protein: CATSRVQGGSPLHF.

The V gene is TRBV27, the J gene TRBJ2-5, with 9 positions matching TRBD1. The CDR3 loop spans 15 amino acids. With 3 bases clipped from V and 4 bases from J, the junction kept 6 bases outside the gene matches. CDR1 and CDR2 (germline): MNHEY, SMNVEV (reference sequence). The CDR3 region is CASSFGQGRSETQYF. The CDR3 nucleotides read TGTGCCAGCAGTTTCGGACAGGGGAGGTCAGAGACCCAGTACTTC.

The V call is TRBV12-3 or TRBV12-4, the J call TRBJ2-7, with D unresolved. V lost 4 bases, J lost 2 bases, and 9 bases lay in between. This CDR3 region has 13 residues. CDR3 amino acids: CASSSSATYEQYF. The CDR3 nucleotides are TGTGCCAGCAGTTCGAGCGCCACCTACGAGCAGTACTTC.

V and J are TRBV7-8 and TRBJ1-4; a weak D match, TRBD1 (5 bases). This CDR3 has 14 amino acids. Germline CDR1 and CDR2: SGHVS and FQNEAQ. With 5 bases removed from V and 4 bases from J, the gap between germline ends came to 11 bases. The CDR3 loop is CASSLGLNNEKLFF. The CDR3, as DNA: TGTGCCAGCAGCCTGGGACTAAATAATGAAAAACTGTTTTTT. Supplemented by reference TRBV7-8 and TRBJ1-4, the full variable domain reads GAGVSQSPRYKVAKRGQDVALRCDPISGHVSLFWYQQALGQGPEFLTYFQNEAQLDKSGLPSDRFFAERPEGSVSTLKIQRTQQEDSAVYLCASSLGLNNEKLFFGSGTQLSVL.

This chain joins TRBV7-6 and TRBJ2-2; TRBD1 might be the D (5 bases). This CDR3 has 14 residues. Trimming removed 1 base at V and 5 bases at J, with 8 bases between. Germline lookup yields CDR1 SGHVS and CDR2 FNYEAQ. DNA of the CDR3: TGTGCCAGCAGCTTAGGACAGAATACCGGGGAGCTGTTTTTT. This sequence encodes CASSLGQNTGELFF.

The chain has TRBV3-1 (or the pseudogene TRBV3-2) and TRBJ2-5; weak D call: TRBD1 (6 bases). This CDR3 comprises 15 residues. Trimming took off 2 bases at V and 3 bases at J, with 13 bases between the two ends. Germline-derived CDR1 and CDR2 are LGHDT and YNNKEL (reference sequence). The CDR3 is CASSQSTGLKETQYF. CDR3 bases: TGTGCCAGCAGCCAATCTACAGGGTTAAAAGAGACCCAGTACTTC.

This chain uses TRBV5-1 with TRBJ2-2, with TRBD2 identical over 10 bases. The CDR3 has 15 amino acids. Germline CDR1 SGHRS, CDR2 YFSETQ. The J segment lost 5 bases and the V segment lost 9 bases, leaving 10 bases of the junction unmatched. CDR3 amino acids: CATRHPSGSTGELFF. DNA of the CDR3: TGCGCCACCCGACACCCTAGCGGGAGTACCGGGGAGCTGTTTTTT.

The CDR3 DNA reads as TGTGCCAGCAGCTTGGGGCGTGTGGGGGCTCGGGACACTGAAGCTTTCTTT. It codes for CASSLGRVGARDTEAFF. J is TRBJ1-1 and V is TRBV5-5, with D possibly matching TRBD1 (6 bases). Germline CDR1 reads SGHKS; CDR2 reads YYEKEE (reference sequence). V was clipped by 0 bases and J by 3 bases, with 18 bases between them. The CDR3 extends over 17 amino acids.

The genes are TRBV19 and TRBJ1-1, with D tentatively TRBD1 (6 bases). CDR1 LNHDA and CDR2 SQIVND come from the germline V gene (reference sequence). CDR3 size: 15 residues. V was shortened by 6 bases and J by 11 bases, with 25 bases between the two germline ends. CDR3 loop: CASRISPGHPSPAFF. Here the CDR3 DNA reads TGTGCCAGTAGGATATCACCGGGACACCCTTCCCCGGCTTTCTTT.

The chain joins TRBV5-1 to TRBJ2-5; 9 nucleotides align to TRBD1. CDR1 and CDR2 (germline): SGHRS, YFSETQ. Trimming cost V 4 bases and J 4 bases; bases outside gene matches: 2. The CDR3 has 13 amino acids. The CDR3 DNA reads TGCGCCAGCAGCAGGGACAGGGTAGAGACCCAGTACTTC. Amino acid sequence: CASSRDRVETQYF.

This clone was seen only once. V usage is TRBV18 and J usage is TRBJ2-1; possibly TRBD1 for D (5 bases). Germline-derived CDR1 and CDR2 are KGHSH and LQKENI. Trimming took 0 bases from V and 12 from J, leaving 12 bases between them. The CDR3 is made up of 13 amino acids. The CDR3 DNA sequence: TGTGCCAGCTCACCACCAGACAGCCTGGCGCAGTTCTTC. It is translated as CASSPPDSLAQFF.

V usage is TRBV6-2 or TRBV6-3 and J usage is TRBJ1-6; 10 bases fit TRBD1. The length of the CDR3 is 15 residues. Trimming took 5 bases from V and 9 from J; bases not matched to a gene: 7. The germline V gene encodes CDR1 MNHEY and CDR2 SVGEGT. CDR3 nucleotides: TGTGCCAGCAGTCCAATCGGGACAGGGGTTTCACCCCTCCACTTT. It encodes CASSPIGTGVSPLHF.

This chain connects TRBV20-1 to TRBJ1-2, with 7 bases aligning to TRBD1. The trim removed 3 bases at V and 4 bases at J, leaving 5 bases unmatched. CDR3 length: 13 amino acids. Germline CDR1 reads DFQATT; CDR2 reads SNEGSKA (reference sequence). The CDR3 DNA follows: TGCAGTGCTAGTTTCACAGGGGCCTATGGCTACACCTTC. Translated, it gives CSASFTGAYGYTF.

The chain links TRBV4-1 to TRBJ1-2; 9 bases line up with TRBD1. The CDR3 is 14 residues long. J gave up 9 bases and V 2 bases, and 7 bases lay outside the gene matches. Germline V gives CDR1 MGHRA, CDR2 YSYEKL. CDR3 DNA: TGCGCCAGCAGCCAACCGGGACAGGGAAGAAGCTACACCTTC. Translating it yields CASSQPGQGRSYTF.

The rearrangement uses TRBV7-9 and TRBJ1-4; TRBD1 matches at 10 bases. CDR1 is SEHNR, CDR2 FQNEAQ, per germline (reference sequence). The V gene end was trimmed by 3 bases and the J gene end by 14 bases; junction bases not matched to a gene: 3. The CDR3 has 12 residues. CDR3 bases: TGTGCCAGCAGCTTGGACAGGGGGTTTCTGTTTTTT. Translated, it gives CASSLDRGFLFF.

The chain carries TRBV27 and TRBJ2-7, with D unresolved. Trimming removed 5 bases at V and 5 bases at J, with 10 bases between. Germline V CDR1 and CDR2: MNHEY, SMNVEV (reference sequence). This CDR3 is 12 amino acids long. The CDR3 DNA is TGTGCCAGCAGTCTCCCACTCCACGAGCAGTACTTC. It yields the protein CASSLPLHEQYF.

V and J are TRBV10-3 and TRBJ2-2, with 12 bases that match TRBD1. Trimming cost V 7 bases and J 7 bases; bases outside gene matches: 7. CDR1 and CDR2 (germline): ENHRY, SYGVKD. The CDR3 contains 15 residues. As DNA, the CDR3 is TGTGCCATCACCCGGGACAGGGGGCTCGGCGGGGAGCTGTTTTTT. Protein sequence: CAITRDRGLGGELFF.

The rearrangement uses TRBV19 and TRBJ2-7; no firm D call. The V end was cut by 3 bases, the J end by 6 bases, with 15 bases between. Per germline, CDR1 LNHDA and CDR2 SQIVND (reference sequence). CDR3 length equals 14 residues. CDR3 protein: CASSIVVASSEQYF. DNA of the CDR3: TGTGCCAGTAGTATCGTGGTAGCAAGTTCCGAGCAGTACTTC.

This sequence joins TRBV2 and TRBJ1-5; D ambiguous. The CDR3 has 14 residues. Trimming left V 6 bases short and J 2 bases short, with 11 bases between. Germline-derived CDR1 and CDR2 are SNHLY and FYNNEI. The CDR3 sequence is CASRRAQGNQPQHF. The CDR3 DNA sequence: TGTGCCAGCAGGAGGGCACAAGGCAATCAGCCCCAGCATTTT.

The chain recombines TRBV5-1 with TRBJ2-7, with D maybe TRBD1 (5 bases). The CDR3 runs to 13 residues. Trimming removed 6 bases at V and 3 bases at J, with 13 bases between. The germline gives CDR1 SGHRS, CDR2 YFSETQ. CDR3 sequence reads: CASKIQDNYEQYF. The CDR3 DNA reads as TGCGCCAGCAAGATTCAGGACAACTACGAGCAGTACTTC.

The chain links TRBV7-9 to TRBJ2-2, with D uncertain. V was trimmed by 5 bases and J by 7 bases, leaving 11 bases between them. The CDR3 covers 13 residues. Germline V lookup: CDR1 SEHNR, CDR2 FQNEAQ (reference sequence). The CDR3 protein is CASSRITDGELFF. The CDR3 DNA reads as TGTGCCAGCAGCCGAATCACAGACGGGGAGCTGTTTTTT.

The chain carries TRBV10-3 and TRBJ2-7; 9 positions agree with TRBD2. V lost 8 bases to trimming and J lost 4 bases; unmatched junction nucleotides: 6. Germline V CDR1 and CDR2: ENHRY, SYGVKD. The CDR3 is 13 residues long. CDR3 coding DNA: TGTGCCATCGGAGCGGGGGGTGTGTACGAGCAGTACTTC. Protein sequence: CAIGAGGVYEQYF.

V is TRBV7-9 and J is TRBJ1-1, with D possibly being TRBD1 (5 bases). V was pared by 4 bases and J by 5 bases, with 14 bases between. Germline CDR1 and CDR2: SEHNR and FQNEAQ (reference sequence). The CDR3 is made up of 14 amino acids. CDR3 coding DNA: TGTGCCAGCAGCTCCGACAGTGTGGGAACTGAAGCTTTCTTT. This codes for CASSSDSVGTEAFF.

The V gene is TRBV5-1, the J gene TRBJ2-5, with 10 nucleotides matching TRBD1. The CDR3 is 15 amino acids. V shed 4 bases and J 1 base; nucleotides not matched to a gene: 4. CDR1 and CDR2 from the germline V gene are SGHRS and YFSETQ. CDR3 sequence: CASSRGQGSQETQYF. The CDR3 bases are TGCGCCAGCAGCAGGGGACAGGGGAGCCAAGAGACCCAGTACTTC.

V and J are TRBV5-6 and TRBJ2-2, with D unresolved. This CDR3 comprises 13 residues. V was shortened by 4 bases and J by 3 bases, with 7 bases between the two germline ends. CDR1 SGHDT and CDR2 YYEEEE come from the germline V gene. CDR3 nucleotide sequence: TGTGCCAGCAGCAACCGGGACACCGGGGAGCTGTTTTTT. Translation: CASSNRDTGELFF.

The chain links TRBV18 to TRBJ1-1, with TRBD1 as a possible D gene (6 bases). The V and J ends lost 3 bases and 5 bases respectively, with 16 bases between them. The CDR3 is 15 amino acids. The germline V gene has CDR1 KGHSH and CDR2 LQKENI. CDR3 protein: CASSPKGGRGTEAFF. The DNA of the CDR3 is TGTGCCAGCTCACCCAAGGGGGGGCGCGGGACTGAAGCTTTCTTT.

The rearrangement uses TRBV30 and TRBJ2-3, with D perhaps TRBD1 (5 bases). CDR3 size: 12 residues. The germline V and J ends were trimmed by 4 bases and 5 bases, with 10 bases remaining between them. Germline lookup yields CDR1 GTSNPN and CDR2 SVGIG (reference sequence). The CDR3 nucleotides read TGTGCCTGGATGCCAGGGATAGATACGCAGTATTTT. It encodes CAWMPGIDTQYF.

There are many counts of this clone. The chain links TRBV30 to TRBJ2-1; 7 bases are shared with TRBD2. CDR3 size: 16 residues. The junction had 9 bases not matched to a gene; V was cut back by 0 bases and J by 4 bases. Germline loops: CDR1 GTSNPN, CDR2 SVGIG (reference sequence). Here the CDR3 reads CAWSVPGGWGYNEQFF. CDR3 nucleotides: TGTGCCTGGAGTGTACCGGGGGGATGGGGGTACAATGAGCAGTTCTTC.